Following are 27 T cell receptor beta chains from one sample sequenced in a study of PD-1 blockade in classical Hodgkin lymphoma. The assay was immunoSEQ multiplex PCR, and TCRdb's table has in-frame clones only and misses some. The sample shows approximately 96,000 clones, roughly 91% of them seen only once. Documented time point: cycle 4 day 1 (C4D1), after 6 weeks of nivolumab. No patient escaped relapse after autologous stem cell transplantation, and brentuximab vedotin exposure varied. Here the sequenced sample was peripheral blood mononuclear cells (PBMCs), taken before the fourth cycle of nivolumab. Every receptor here comes from a human donor with classical Hodgkin lymphoma.

V and J are TRBV5-6 and TRBJ1-2; D is possibly TRBD1 (5 bases). The germline gives CDR1 SGHDT, CDR2 YYEEEE. This CDR3 is built from 15 residues. Trimming stripped 4 bases from V and 0 bases from J, with 13 bases between. CDR3: CASSPRVGTNYGYTF. Written as DNA, the CDR3 is TGTGCCAGCAGCCCCAGGGTAGGGACTAACTATGGCTACACCTTC.

V is TRBV18 and J is TRBJ2-7; D could derive from TRBD1 or TRBD2 (5 bases each). This CDR3 has 17 residues. V lost 1 base and J lost 0, with 16 bases in between. CDR1 is KGHSH, CDR2 LQKENI, per germline. CDR3 in DNA: TGTGCCAGCTCACCACGGGAGACAGCAATATCCTCCTACGAGCAGTACTTC. The encoded protein is CASSPRETAISSYEQYF.

The table lists this clone with a few counts. The chain links TRBV19 to TRBJ1-4, with a weak D call TRBD1 (6 bases). The CDR3 contains 15 residues. Trimming removed 5 bases from V and 6 bases from J, with 16 bases in between. The germline V gene has CDR1 LNHDA and CDR2 SQIVND (reference sequence). CDR3 region: CASSPFRGSYEKLFF. CDR3 coding DNA: TGTGCCAGTAGTCCCTTCAGGGGATCCTATGAAAAACTGTTTTTT.

The V and J genes are TRBV28 and TRBJ1-1; 7 nucleotides line up with TRBD1. Germline V gives CDR1 MDHEN, CDR2 SYDVKM. The CDR3 totals 15 residues. V lost 5 bases to trimming and J lost 10 bases; unmatched junction nucleotides: 16. The CDR3 nucleotides are TGTGCCAGCAGTGGAACCTTGACAGGGAAGATGTCAGCTTTCTTT. Amino acid sequence: CASSGTLTGKMSAFF.

Only one count was recorded for this clone. The chain joins TRBV28 to TRBJ1-5; 9 nucleotides align to TRBD1. With V trimmed by 6 bases and J by 6 bases, 9 bases remained unmatched. Germline V gives CDR1 MDHEN, CDR2 SYDVKM. The CDR3 spans 15 residues. CDR3 DNA: TGTGCCAGCAGACGTGGACAGGGGTTTCGTCAGCCCCAGCATTTT. Amino acids: CASRRGQGFRQPQHF.

The rearrangement joins TRBV29-1 to TRBJ2-2; D tentatively reads TRBD1 or TRBD2 (5 bases each). The germline gives CDR1 SQVTM, CDR2 ANQGSEA. The CDR3 is made up of 12 amino acids. Trimming left V 8 bases short and J 6 bases short, with 13 bases between. The CDR3 loop is CSSARGAGELFF. CDR3 DNA: TGCAGCTCCGCACGAGGGGCCGGGGAGCTGTTTTTT.

The chain uses TRBV6-1 and TRBJ1-2; 9 bases map to TRBD1. Per germline, CDR1 MNHNS and CDR2 SASEGT. Germline trimming cut 5 bases from V and 2 bases from J; bases unmatched to any gene: 6. CDR3 size: 15 residues. CDR3 amino acids: CASSLTGTGNYGYTF. The CDR3 DNA reads as TGTGCCAGCAGTCTTACCGGGACAGGGAACTATGGCTACACCTTC.

V usage is TRBV5-4 and J usage is TRBJ2-1; 8 bases map to TRBD2. V was pared by 5 bases and J by 1 base, with 8 bases of the junction left unmatched. This CDR3 spans 16 amino acids. The germline gives CDR1 SGHNT, CDR2 YYREEE (reference sequence). CDR3 loop: CASSRFGGRSYNEQFF. The CDR3 DNA reads TGTGCCAGCAGTCGCTTCGGCGGGAGGTCCTACAATGAGCAGTTCTTC.

The chain is built from TRBV19 and TRBJ2-5; perhaps TRBD1 as D (5 bases). The V and J ends lost 3 bases and 4 bases respectively, with 9 bases between them. Germline V gene sequence: CDR1 LNHDA, CDR2 SQIVND (reference sequence). This CDR3 region has 13 residues. The CDR3 protein is CASSISQGETQYF. The CDR3 DNA sequence: TGTGCCAGTAGTATTAGTCAGGGAGAGACCCAGTACTTC.

This clone was detected a few times. V and J are TRBV30 and TRBJ1-1, with 9 bases lining up with TRBD1. This CDR3 is 15 amino acids long. V gave up 2 bases and J gave up 8 bases; unmatched junction bases: 12. Germline lookup yields CDR1 GTSNPN and CDR2 SVGIG (reference sequence). CDR3 protein: CAWSKDGTGFLEAFF. CDR3 coding DNA: TGTGCCTGGAGTAAGGACGGGACAGGGTTCTTGGAAGCTTTCTTT. Full variable domain (remainder filled in from reference TRBV30 and TRBJ1-1): SQTIHQWPATLVQPVGSPLSLECTVEGTSNPNLYWYRQAAGRGLQLLFYSVGIGQISSEVPQNLSASRPQDRQFILSSKKLLLSDSGFYLCAWSKDGTGFLEAFFGQGTRLTVV.

A single count supports this clone. This rearrangement joins TRBV9 to TRBJ1-2; TRBD1 might be the D (5 bases). V was shortened by 4 bases and J by 3 bases, with 19 bases between the two germline ends. CDR3 length: 16 residues. Germline V gene sequence: CDR1 SGDLS, CDR2 YYNGEE. The CDR3 is CASSLSATGPHYGYTF. Written as DNA, the CDR3 is TGTGCCAGCAGCCTATCCGCAACAGGCCCCCACTATGGCTACACCTTC.

The rearrangement links TRBV9 to TRBJ2-4, with 10 positions matching TRBD2. The CDR3 sequence is 17 residues long. CDR1 and CDR2 from the germline V gene are SGDLS and YYNGEE. V gave up 0 bases and J gave up 7 bases; unmatched junction bases: 10. The CDR3 DNA is TGTGCCAGCAGCGTAGAGCCTCTAGCGGGAGCGGGGAACATTCAGTACTTC. Its translation: CASSVEPLAGAGNIQYF.

This chain links TRBV11-3 with TRBJ2-2, with a possible D match to TRBD2 (6 bases). Trimming removed 1 base from V and 1 base from J, with 10 bases in between. This CDR3 region has 16 residues. Germline values: CDR1 SGHNT, CDR2 YENEEA. This chain's CDR3 is CASSLGLAENTGELFF. The CDR3 nucleotides read TGTGCCAGCAGCTTAGGGTTAGCGGAGAACACCGGGGAGCTGTTTTTT.

This chain links TRBV29-1 with TRBJ2-7; TRBD1 agrees at 12 bases. Germline assignment: CDR1 SQVTM and CDR2 ANQGSEA. The V segment lost 5 bases and the J segment 11 bases; nucleotides outside the gene matches: 10. The CDR3 is 13 residues long. This chain's CDR3 is CSVFDGTGGGKYF. As DNA, the CDR3 is TGCAGCGTTTTCGACGGGACAGGGGGCGGAAAGTACTTC.

The J gene is TRBJ1-6, the V gene TRBV29-1; 7 bases are a match to TRBD1. J lost 9 bases, V lost 6 bases, and 5 bases had no gene match. The CDR3 covers 12 residues. CDR1 and CDR2 (germline): SQVTM, ANQGSEA. DNA for the CDR3: TGCAGCGTCGGGACAGTCGGTTCACCCCTCCACTTT. This encodes CSVGTVGSPLHF. The entire variable domain, with the rest obtained from reference TRBV29-1 and TRBJ1-6, is as follows: SAVISQKPSRDICQRGTSLTIQCQVDSQVTMMFWYRQQPGQSLTLIATANQGSEATYESGFVIDKFPISRPNLTFSTLTVSNMSPEDSSIYLCSVGTVGSPLHFGNGTRLTVT.

The chain is built from TRBV7-3 and TRBJ2-5, with a possible D match to TRBD1 (6 bases). In germline, CDR1 is SGHTA, CDR2 FQGTGA. This CDR3 comprises 13 residues. Trimming removed 2 bases from V and 5 bases from J, with 9 bases in between. CDR3 residues: CASSLDRLETQYF. The CDR3 nucleotides read TGTGCCAGCAGCTTAGACAGGCTCGAGACCCAGTACTTC.

This chain joins TRBV7-9 and TRBJ2-7, with unresolved D. Germline lookup yields CDR1 SEHNR and CDR2 FQNEAQ (reference sequence). Trimming stripped 4 bases from V and 4 bases from J, with 11 bases between. This CDR3 contains 13 residues. The DNA of the CDR3 is TGTGCCAGCAGCTCCTCAGCTCAATACGAGCAGTACTTC. This codes for CASSSSAQYEQYF.

The rearrangement links TRBV27 to TRBJ2-2; D is unresolved. This CDR3 has 12 amino acids. V was pared by 7 bases and J by 7 bases, with 10 bases between. Germline V gene data show CDR1 as MNHEY and CDR2 as SMNVEV (reference sequence). CDR3: CASKSNLGELFF. The CDR3 region has the DNA TGTGCCAGCAAGTCGAACCTCGGGGAGCTGTTTTTT.

This clone turned up a few times. The chain links TRBV9 to TRBJ2-7; TRBD1 aligns across 8 bases. Germline CDR1 reads SGDLS; CDR2 reads YYNGEE. The CDR3 consists of 15 residues. With V trimmed by 0 bases and J by 2 bases, 4 bases remained unmatched. The CDR3 loop is CASSVGQGITYEQYF. The CDR3 DNA reads TGTGCCAGCAGCGTAGGACAGGGGATCACCTACGAGCAGTACTTC.

The sample holds a few counts of this clone. V gene TRBV4-1 combines with J gene TRBJ2-2, with 9 bases identical to TRBD1. The V gene end was trimmed by 4 bases and the J gene end by 1 base; junction bases not matched to a gene: 22. This CDR3 has 22 amino acids. In germline, CDR1 is MGHRA, CDR2 YSYEKL. CDR3 residues: CASSPLGRTGVGPNKNTGELFF. CDR3 in DNA: TGCGCCAGCAGCCCCTTAGGTAGGACAGGGGTAGGACCCAATAAGAACACCGGGGAGCTGTTTTTT.

The chain joins TRBV21-1 to TRBJ1-4. TRBV21-1 is deemed a pseudogene. This CDR3 is 14 amino acids long. CDR3 bases: TGTGCCAGCAGCAAAGGGTTCCTTTATGAAAAACTGTTTTTT. Translation gives CASSKGFLYEKLFF.

The rearrangement links TRBV6-1 to TRBJ1-3, with 10 bases aligning to TRBD1. Germline values: CDR1 MNHNS, CDR2 SASEGT. This CDR3 comprises 15 residues. The V segment lost 1 base and the J segment 6 bases; nucleotides outside the gene matches: 3. The CDR3 DNA reads as TGTGCCAGCAGTGAAGGGACAGGGGGTAAAAACACCATATATTTT. Its translation is CASSEGTGGKNTIYF.

The rearrangement uses TRBV7-9 and TRBJ1-2, with D possibly matching TRBD1 (5 bases). The CDR3 covers 14 residues. CDR1 and CDR2 from the germline V gene are SEHNR and FQNEAQ (reference sequence). Trimming removed 4 bases from V and 8 bases from J, with 17 bases in between. CDR3 nucleotides: TGTGCCAGCAGCTGGACGGGACTCCAGATGGGCTACACCTTC. Translation gives CASSWTGLQMGYTF. The entire variable domain, with the rest obtained from reference TRBV7-9 and TRBJ1-2, is as follows: DTGVSQNPRHKITKRGQNVTFRCDPISEHNRLYWYRQTLGQGPEFLTYFQNEAQLEKSRLLSDRFSAERPKGSFSTLEIQRTEQGDSAMYLCASSWTGLQMGYTFGSGTRLTVV.

This clone was picked up one time. The rearrangement joins TRBV2 to TRBJ1-1; D not resolved. V was trimmed by 6 bases and J by 5 bases, leaving 13 bases between them. The CDR3 loop spans 13 amino acids. The germline gives CDR1 SNHLY, CDR2 FYNNEI. The CDR3 DNA sequence: TGTGCCAGCAGGTTGGGCGCGGAGACTGAAGCTTTCTTT. This encodes CASRLGAETEAFF.

The chain carries TRBV10-3 and TRBJ1-1; no definite D call. This CDR3 has 12 amino acids. Germline CDR1 reads ENHRY; CDR2 reads SYGVKD. Trimming removed 10 bases from V and 0 bases from J, with 9 bases in between. CDR3 residues: CATVGLNTEAFF. The CDR3 DNA follows: TGTGCCACTGTGGGCCTGAACACTGAAGCTTTCTTT.

V and J are TRBV10-2 and TRBJ2-7; D not certain. Deletions cut 7 bases from V and 0 bases from J, with 13 bases between. The germline V gene encodes CDR1 WSHSY and CDR2 SAAADI. This CDR3 has 14 amino acids. The CDR3 DNA follows: TGCGCCAGCATACCCCAGGTAGGCTCCTACGAGCAGTACTTC. Its protein is CASIPQVGSYEQYF.

V and J are TRBV5-1 and TRBJ2-3; no definite D call. Trimming took off 1 base at V and 3 bases at J, with 6 bases between the two ends. CDR3 length equals 13 residues. Germline V lookup: CDR1 SGHRS, CDR2 YFSETQ. The CDR3 region has the DNA TGCGCCAGCAGCTTGAAACCTACAGATACGCAGTATTTT. Its translation: CASSLKPTDTQYF.